These 26 T cell receptor beta chains originate from one sample sequenced in a study of shared clonotypes between healthy human individuals. Sequenced by immunoSEQ multiplex PCR; TCRdb stores in-frame clones only, minus some. Here the sample spans under 2,500,000 clones, around 95% being singletons. Source material: naive CD4+ T cells sorted from blood. The subset here: CD45RA+ positively selected. The receptor source for this set is a man aged 18 to 29 in good health.

V gene TRBV5-6 combines with J gene TRBJ1-4; D may be TRBD1 (5 bases). With 2 bases removed from V and 5 bases from J, the gap between germline ends came to 19 bases. This CDR3 is 17 amino acids long. The germline V gene encodes CDR1 SGHDT and CDR2 YYEEEE. The DNA for the CDR3 is TGTGCCAGCAGCTTCCGTGGCAGGGCTCACAAGAATGAAAAACTGTTTTTT. As protein: CASSFRGRAHKNEKLFF.

The rearrangement joins TRBV10-3 to TRBJ2-2; the D is unclear. The V and J ends lost 7 bases and 4 bases respectively, with 13 bases between them. The CDR3 has 14 amino acids. Germline CDR1 is ENHRY and CDR2 is SYGVKD. The CDR3, as DNA: TGTGCCATCACCGAGGTTCTCGGCACCGGGGAGCTGTTTTTT. It specifies CAITEVLGTGELFF.

The chain carries TRBV5-1 and TRBJ1-1; 7 positions match TRBD1. V trimming: 4 bases; J trimming: 5 bases; junction bases outside the gene matches: 5. The length of the CDR3 is 13 residues. Germline CDR1 and CDR2: SGHRS and YFSETQ. This chain's CDR3 is CASSGSGGTEAFF. Written as DNA, the CDR3 is TGCGCCAGCAGCGGTTCAGGGGGAACTGAAGCTTTCTTT.

A single count supports this clone. The chain links TRBV4-3 to TRBJ2-3, with 8 bases matching TRBD2. The trim removed 2 bases at V and 0 bases at J, leaving 1 base unmatched. The length of the CDR3 is 15 residues. Germline lookup yields CDR1 LGHNA and CDR2 YSLEER. CDR3 sequence: CASSQSGSSTDTQYF. In DNA, the CDR3 is TGCGCCAGCAGCCAAAGCGGGAGTAGCACAGATACGCAGTATTTT.

With regard to this clone: At the DNA level, this CDR3 is encoded by other sequences in the same sample as well. The chain carries TRBV6-5 and TRBJ1-1, with D maybe TRBD1 (6 bases). Germline lookup yields CDR1 MNHEY and CDR2 SVGAGI. V was shortened by 0 bases and J by 1 base, with 9 bases between the two germline ends. The CDR3 loop spans 15 amino acids. The CDR3 DNA sequence: TGTGCCAGCAGTTACTCCTCGACAGGGAACACTGAAGCTTTCTTT. Translated, it gives CASSYSSTGNTEAFF.

The V gene is TRBV7-2, the J gene TRBJ1-4; 8 nucleotides line up with TRBD1. This CDR3 is 16 amino acids long. V lost 1 base, J lost 8 bases, and 9 bases stayed unmatched. Germline-derived CDR1 and CDR2 are SGHTA and FQGNSA. CDR3 amino acids: CASSLVDPRGREKLFF. The CDR3 DNA sequence: TGTGCCAGCAGCTTAGTGGACCCCAGGGGGCGAGAAAAACTGTTTTTT. The full variable domain, in which reference TRBV7-2 and TRBJ1-4 provide the parts outside the CDR3, is GAGVSQSPSNKVTEKGKDVELRCDPISGHTALYWYRQSLGQGLEFLIYFQGNSAPDKSGLPSDRFSAERTGGSVSTLTIQRTQQEDSAVYLCASSLVDPRGREKLFFGSGTQLSVL.

The rearrangement joins TRBV30 to TRBJ1-3, with D maybe TRBD1 (6 bases). V gave up 4 bases and J gave up 6 bases, with 13 bases separating them. The CDR3 length is 13 residues. From germline, CDR1 is GTSNPN and CDR2 SVGIG (reference sequence). CDR3: CAWKQQGSNTIYF. The CDR3 DNA sequence: TGTGCCTGGAAACAGCAGGGGTCAAACACCATATATTTT.

To note about this clone: This specimen includes other DNA sequences encoding the same CDR3. This chain uses TRBV29-1 with TRBJ2-5; no firm D call. The V and J ends lost 4 bases and 4 bases respectively, with 7 bases between them. CDR3 length equals 11 residues. CDR1 and CDR2 (germline): SQVTM, ANQGSEA. The CDR3 loop reads CSVARVETQYF. In DNA form, the CDR3 reads TGCAGCGTTGCTAGGGTAGAGACCCAGTACTTC.

This chain links TRBV10-3 with TRBJ1-6, with a possible D match to TRBD1 (5 bases). The V end was cut by 4 bases, the J end by 7 bases, with 8 bases between. Germline lookup yields CDR1 ENHRY and CDR2 SYGVKD. This CDR3 is 13 amino acids long. The CDR3 DNA sequence: TGTGCCATCAGTGCTTCAGGGAATTCACCCCTCCACTTT. Translation gives CAISASGNSPLHF.

V is TRBV5-1 and J is TRBJ1-5; D gene uncertain. The CDR3 contains 13 residues. V was shortened by 6 bases and J by 5 bases, with 12 bases between the two germline ends. Per germline, CDR1 SGHRS and CDR2 YFSETQ. Here the CDR3 DNA reads TGCGCCAGCAAGTACCCTGTGCATCAGCCCCAGCATTTT. Protein: CASKYPVHQPQHF.

The chain joins TRBV29-1 to TRBJ1-4; D is uncertain. Deletions cut 7 bases from V and 5 bases from J, with 5 bases between. The CDR3 has 10 residues. Germline-derived CDR1 and CDR2 are SQVTM and ANQGSEA. CDR3 in amino acids: CSGLNEKLFF. The DNA for the CDR3 is TGCAGCGGTTTAAATGAAAAACTGTTTTTT.

The rearrangement uses TRBV18 and TRBJ2-3, with 7 bases fitting TRBD2. This CDR3 has 15 amino acids. CDR1 and CDR2 from the germline V gene are KGHSH and LQKENI. V lost 4 bases and J lost 3; bases outside the gene matches: 7. CDR3 amino acids: CASSHSGAGTDTQYF. Written as DNA, the CDR3 is TGTGCCAGCTCACACTCAGGAGCGGGGACAGATACGCAGTATTTT.

This clone was detected only once. This rearrangement joins TRBV7-8 to TRBJ2-5, with 11 nucleotides matching TRBD2. V was pared by 1 base and J by 5 bases, with 12 bases of the junction left unmatched. This CDR3 comprises 18 residues. Germline loops: CDR1 SGHVS, CDR2 FQNEAQ. The CDR3 reads CASSLGEFSGGAFETQYF. The CDR3 DNA sequence: TGTGCCAGCAGCTTAGGAGAGTTTAGCGGGGGGGCCTTTGAGACCCAGTACTTC.

The chain joins TRBV6-6 to TRBJ1-6; 7 nucleotides match TRBD1. The CDR3 covers 14 residues. CDR1 MNHNY and CDR2 SVGAGI come from the germline V gene (reference sequence). V shed 9 bases and J 4 bases; nucleotides not matched to a gene: 6. CDR3 amino acids: CASTGTVYNSPLHF. CDR3 sequence (DNA): TGTGCCAGTACCGGGACAGTATATAATTCACCCCTCCACTTT.

The chain recombines TRBV10-2 with TRBJ1-4; possible D gene TRBD1, 5 bases. The length of the CDR3 is 15 residues. CDR1 and CDR2 (germline): WSHSY, SAAADI. V was cut by 0 bases and J by 4 bases, with 9 bases left in between. DNA for the CDR3: TGCGCCAGCAGTGAGTCCGGGACCATTAATGAAAAACTGTTTTTT. Its protein product is CASSESGTINEKLFF.

Comments on this clone: In the same sample, other DNA sequences code for this CDR3. J is TRBJ2-1 and V is TRBV9, with 8 bases aligning to TRBD2. Trimming cost V 4 bases and J 2 bases; bases outside gene matches: 5. This CDR3 spans 15 amino acids. CDR1 is SGDLS and CDR2 is YYNGEE in the germline V gene. DNA of the CDR3: TGTGCCAGCAGCCCTCTAGCGGGCGCCTACAATGAGCAGTTCTTC. Residues: CASSPLAGAYNEQFF.

This chain uses TRBV6-9 with TRBJ2-1; the match to TRBD1 covers 7 bases. V lost 6 bases and J lost 0; bases outside the gene matches: 20. The CDR3 has 20 amino acids. From germline, CDR1 is MNHGY and CDR2 SVAAGI. The chain's CDR3 is CASSPEGAPPSISSYNEQFF. DNA for the CDR3: TGTGCCAGCAGCCCCGAGGGGGCTCCCCCGAGTATCTCCTCCTACAATGAGCAGTTCTTC.

The chain has TRBV11-3 and TRBJ1-6; perhaps TRBD1 as D (6 bases). CDR3 length: 13 residues. V was cut by 5 bases and J by 4 bases, with 6 bases left in between. CDR1 is SGHNT, CDR2 YENEEA, per germline. Written as DNA, the CDR3 is TGTGCCAGCAGCCAGGGGTATAATTCACCCCTCCACTTT. This gives the protein CASSQGYNSPLHF.

The V and J genes are TRBV7-2 and TRBJ2-3; the match to TRBD2 covers 8 bases. Germline V CDR1 and CDR2: SGHTA, FQGNSA. The CDR3 contains 13 residues. J lost 5 bases, V lost 5 bases, and 3 bases had no gene match. As DNA, the CDR3 is TGTGCCAGCAGCCCGGGGGGGATAGATACGCAGTATTTT. This codes for CASSPGGIDTQYF. The whole variable domain, filled in from reference TRBV7-2 and TRBJ2-3, reads GAGVSQSPSNKVTEKGKDVELRCDPISGHTALYWYRQSLGQGLEFLIYFQGNSAPDKSGLPSDRFSAERTGGSVSTLTIQRTQQEDSAVYLCASSPGGIDTQYFGPGTRLTVL.

The J gene is TRBJ2-3, the V gene TRBV20-1; no definite D call. CDR3 length equals 10 residues. Trimming took off 0 bases at V and 7 bases at J, with 2 bases between the two ends. CDR1 is DFQATT, CDR2 SNEGSKA, per germline (reference sequence). The CDR3 nucleotides read TGCAGTGCTAGAGAAAATACGCAGTATTTT. It encodes CSARENTQYF.

The chain joins TRBV14 to TRBJ1-3, with D possibly matching TRBD1 (5 bases). The CDR3 sequence is 16 residues long. V lost 1 base and J lost 2, with 12 bases in between. Germline V gene sequence: CDR1 SGHDN, CDR2 FVKESK. CDR3 loop: CASSQVGERTGNTIYF. The DNA of the CDR3 is TGTGCCAGCAGCCAAGTGGGGGAAAGGACTGGAAACACCATATATTTT.

The chain joins TRBV30 to TRBJ2-3, with a possible D match to TRBD2 (6 bases). The V gene's germline CDR1 is GTSNPN and CDR2 SVGIG (reference sequence). V shed 8 bases and J shed 2 bases, with 14 bases lying between them. This CDR3 is built from 13 residues. The CDR3 loop reads CAASKGLTDTQYF. Written as DNA, the CDR3 is TGTGCCGCCTCTAAGGGACTCACAGATACGCAGTATTTT.

The V call is TRBV18, the J call TRBJ1-4; D gene uncertain. The CDR3 has 18 residues. V dropped 4 bases and J dropped 8 bases, with 26 bases sitting between them. Germline loops: CDR1 KGHSH, CDR2 LQKENI. The CDR3 region has the DNA TGTGCCAGCTCACAGGTCAAATCCTCGTTTGTTGGGTACGAAAAACTGTTTTTT. Translated: CASSQVKSSFVGYEKLFF.

The V call is TRBV18, the J call TRBJ2-7; TRBD2 is a possible D gene (5 bases). V lost 1 base to trimming and J lost 3 bases, with 13 bases between them. The CDR3 length is 15 residues. Germline V CDR1 and CDR2: KGHSH, LQKENI. CDR3 protein: CASSPLTGSLYEQYF. The CDR3 DNA sequence: TGTGCCAGCTCACCACTGACGGGGAGCCTCTACGAGCAGTACTTC.

This clone appeared once. V gene TRBV5-1 combines with J gene TRBJ2-7; no reliable D call. Germline CDR1 is SGHRS and CDR2 is YFSETQ. CDR3 length: 13 amino acids. V shed 4 bases and J shed 7 bases, with 15 bases lying between them. The CDR3 reads CASSRATAQEQYF. The CDR3 DNA sequence: TGCGCCAGCAGCAGGGCAACGGCTCAGGAGCAGTACTTC.

The chain employs TRBV7-2 and TRBJ2-7; D unclear. Trimming stripped 8 bases from V and 6 bases from J, with 11 bases between. Germline V CDR1 and CDR2: SGHTA, FQGNSA. The CDR3 contains 11 residues. The CDR3 DNA follows: TGTGCCAGCCGAAGGGCCCTCGAGCAGTACTTC. Amino acids: CASRRALEQYF.